This TCR beta chain was sequenced for a study of blood T cell repertoires in COVID-19. About the research overall: Collection of acute and convalescent COVID-19 samples took place in the United States, Italy and Spain. Sources were T cells, B-cell-depleted T cells, or PBMCs; the material itself was cDNA or gDNA.

The CDR3 extends over 16 amino acids. V gave up 4 bases and J gave up 0 bases; unmatched junction bases: 5. CDR1 and CDR2 from the germline V gene are SGHNT and YYREEE (reference sequence). The data were produced by immunoSEQ multiplex PCR, yet TCRdb's version contains in-frame clones alone and is incomplete. The repertoire holds approximately 150,000 clones, with roughly 84% as singletons. The genes are TRBV5-4 and TRBJ2-2; TRBD1 agrees at 8 bases. The sequencing sample was made of peripheral blood. The receptor was isolated from a man aged 60-69 years with acute or convalescent COVID-19. This CDR3 is CASSLGTGPNTGELFF. Written as DNA, the CDR3 is TGTGCCAGCAGCCTGGGGACAGGTCCGAACACCGGGGAGCTGTTTTTT.